A single sample gave rise to the 17 T cell receptor beta chains below, sequenced in a study of blood T cell repertoires in COVID-19. Clones were sequenced by immunoSEQ multiplex PCR, and TCRdb holds only the in-frame ones, with some missing. The sample lists tens of thousands of clones, around nine tenths occurring once. The sequenced sample was peripheral blood. The receptors shown here come from a man in his 60s with active or convalescent COVID-19.

This clone was seen only a few times. The rearrangement joins TRBV5-4 to TRBJ2-7, with TRBD2 identical over 9 bases. The ends lost 2 bases at V and 2 bases at J; junction bases unmatched: 8. The CDR3 runs 16 residues. Germline CDR1 and CDR2: SGHNT and YYREEE (reference sequence). The CDR3 DNA reads TGTGCCAGCAGCTTAGGTGGGAGCGGGGGGACCTACGAGCAGTACTTC. This sequence encodes CASSLGGSGGTYEQYF.

This clone was observed a single time. The chain joins TRBV25-1 to TRBJ1-1, with D perhaps TRBD1 (6 bases). CDR1 is MGHDK, CDR2 SYGVNS, per germline. The V end lost 6 bases, the J end lost 2 bases, and 13 bases lay between the germline ends. The CDR3 loop spans 14 amino acids. Written as DNA, the CDR3 is TGTGCCAGCAGACAGGGTCTTGGAAACACTGAAGCTTTCTTT. Amino acids: CASRQGLGNTEAFF. Full variable domain (remainder filled in from reference TRBV25-1 and TRBJ1-1): EADIYQTPRYLVIGTGKKITLECSQTMGHDKMYWYQQDPGMELHLIHYSYGVNSTEKGDLSSESTVSRIRTEHFPLTLESARPSHTSQYLCASRQGLGNTEAFFGQGTRLTVV.

This sequence joins TRBV7-8 and TRBJ1-5; D not resolved. CDR3 size: 15 residues. V was shortened by 6 bases and J by 1 base, with 13 bases between the two germline ends. The germline V gene has CDR1 SGHVS and CDR2 FQNEAQ. The CDR3 region is CASRYRFLSNQPQHF. The CDR3 DNA follows: TGTGCCAGCAGATACAGATTTCTAAGCAATCAGCCCCAGCATTTT.

The rearrangement links TRBV4-3 to TRBJ1-5, with a possible D match to TRBD1 (6 bases). V was clipped by 3 bases and J by 5 bases, with 11 bases between them. Germline CDR1 LGHNA, CDR2 YSLEER. The CDR3 totals 14 residues. DNA of the CDR3: TGCGCCAGCAGCCACAGGGAGGGGGATCAGCCCCAGCATTTT. This encodes CASSHREGDQPQHF.

The chain combines TRBV18 with TRBJ1-1; D perhaps matches TRBD1 (5 bases). CDR1 is KGHSH and CDR2 is LQKENI in the germline V gene. V was shortened by 8 bases and J by 3 bases, with 22 bases between the two germline ends. The CDR3 is 16 amino acids. The CDR3, as DNA: TGTGCCAGCGCAACAGGAATTACAACATGGGACACTGAAGCTTTCTTT. Protein: CASATGITTWDTEAFF.

The V gene is TRBV5-1, the J gene TRBJ1-6; 9 bases agree with TRBD1. Germline V lookup: CDR1 SGHRS, CDR2 YFSETQ. CDR3 length: 14 amino acids. V shed 0 bases, J shed 10 bases, and the junction held 2 bases outside the gene matches. CDR3 DNA sequence: TGCGCCAGCAGCTTGGGGACAGGGGACTCACCCCTCCACTTT. Amino acid sequence: CASSLGTGDSPLHF.

The J gene is TRBJ1-2, the V gene TRBV7-2; the match to TRBD1 covers 7 bases. Germline V CDR1 and CDR2: SGHTA, FQGNSA. J was trimmed by 3 bases and V by 4 bases; bases with no gene match: 2. The length of the CDR3 is 13 residues. CDR3 sequence reads: CASSSTGYYGYTF. For the CDR3, the DNA is TGTGCCAGCAGCTCGACAGGGTACTATGGCTACACCTTC.

V usage is TRBV9 and J usage is TRBJ2-6; tentatively, D is TRBD2 (5 bases). Deletions cut 3 bases from V and 2 bases from J, with 18 bases between. The CDR3 is 18 amino acids. CDR1 and CDR2 (germline): SGDLS, YYNGEE. This chain's CDR3 is CASSDPLIKGAGANVLTF. The CDR3 bases are TGTGCCAGCAGCGACCCGCTGATTAAGGGAGCTGGGGCCAACGTCCTGACTTTC. Full variable domain (rest looked up from reference TRBV9 and TRBJ2-6): DSGVTQTPKHLITATGQRVTLRCSPRSGDLSVYWYQQSLDQGLQFLIQYYNGEERAKGNILERFSAQQFPDLHSELNLSSLELGDSALYFCASSDPLIKGAGANVLTFGAGSRLTVL.

This clone was seen a single time. The CDR3 nucleotides read TGTGCCAGCAGTGAGGGACTCATGCAAGAGACCCAGTACTTC. Protein: CASSEGLMQETQYF. V usage is TRBV25-1 and J usage is TRBJ2-5; tentative D call: TRBD2 (6 bases). This CDR3 contains 14 residues. Trimming stripped 3 bases from V and 2 bases from J, with 10 bases between. Germline CDR1 is MGHDK and CDR2 is SYGVNS.

The chain is built from TRBV7-8 and TRBJ2-7; the D gene is possibly TRBD1 (6 bases). V gave up 2 bases and J gave up 4 bases, with 12 bases separating them. Germline lookup yields CDR1 SGHVS and CDR2 FQNEAQ. This CDR3 region has 14 residues. The CDR3 bases are TGTGCCAGCAGCTTAAACAGGGCCGGATACGAGCAGTACTTC. Its protein is CASSLNRAGYEQYF.

The chain has TRBV2 and TRBJ2-7, with D maybe TRBD2 (5 bases). The CDR3 is made up of 14 amino acids. V was cut by 6 bases and J by 2 bases, with 14 bases left in between. Germline-derived CDR1 and CDR2 are SNHLY and FYNNEI. The CDR3 spells CASRSLASTYEQYF. In DNA, the CDR3 is TGTGCCAGCAGGAGCCTAGCTTCCACCTACGAGCAGTACTTC.

This chain links TRBV10-3 with TRBJ1-1; 11 nucleotides align to TRBD1. Looked up from germline, CDR1 is ENHRY and CDR2 is SYGVKD. The V and J ends lost 6 bases and 6 bases, in that order; junction bases with no gene match: 3. The CDR3 loop spans 13 amino acids. The CDR3 nucleotides read TGTGCCATCAGGGAGGGACAGGGGGCTGAAGCTTTCTTT. Protein: CAIREGQGAEAFF.

The gene calls are TRBV7-6 and TRBJ2-2; 14 nucleotides agree with TRBD2. CDR1 is SGHVS and CDR2 is FNYEAQ in the germline V gene. The ends lost 5 bases at V and 8 bases at J; junction bases unmatched: 7. This CDR3 comprises 16 residues. CDR3 region: CASSPRTSGGKGELFF. The DNA for the CDR3 is TGTGCCAGCAGCCCCCGGACTAGCGGGGGGAAAGGGGAGCTGTTTTTT. Drawing the rest from reference TRBV7-6 and TRBJ2-2, the complete variable domain is GAGVSQSPRYKVTKRGQDVALRCDPISGHVSLYWYRQALGQGPEFLTYFNYEAQQDKSGLPNDRFSAERPEGSISTLTIQRTEQRDSAMYRCASSPRTSGGKGELFFGEGSRLTVL.

J is TRBJ2-3 and V is TRBV7-2; tentative D call: TRBD2 (5 bases). The germline V gene encodes CDR1 SGHTA and CDR2 FQGNSA. The CDR3 length is 16 residues. The V end was cut by 3 bases, the J end by 0 bases, with 13 bases between. CDR3 sequence: CASSFGLQSSTDTQYF. CDR3 nucleotides: TGTGCCAGCAGCTTTGGACTCCAGTCTAGCACAGATACGCAGTATTTT.

The gene calls are TRBV3-1 (or the pseudogene TRBV3-2) and TRBJ1-2; no clear D. The V end was cut by 4 bases, the J end by 8 bases, with 11 bases between. In germline, CDR1 is LGHDT, CDR2 YNNKEL (reference sequence). The CDR3 contains 12 residues. CDR3 sequence reads: CASSRNAGGYTF. The CDR3 DNA sequence: TGTGCCAGCAGCCGCAACGCGGGAGGCTACACCTTC.

The chain recombines TRBV28 with TRBJ1-2; 7 bases match TRBD1. CDR3 size: 13 residues. V lost 3 bases to trimming and J lost 7 bases; unmatched junction nucleotides: 5. The V gene's germline CDR1 is MDHEN and CDR2 SYDVKM. The CDR3 bases are TGTGCCAGCAGTTTCGTATCAGGGGGTGGCTACACCTTC. Residues: CASSFVSGGGYTF.

The table lists this clone with a few counts. The germline gene is not matched at one end of the junction; a read error may be the cause. The chain recombines TRBV9 with TRBJ1-2; 8 bases line up with TRBD1. Germline V gene data show CDR1 as SGDLS and CDR2 as YYNGEE. CDR3 length: 15 residues. CDR3 protein: CASSQRTGGDYGYTF. In DNA, the CDR3 is TGTGCCAGCAGCCAACGCACAGGGGGAGACTACGGCTACACCTTC.